Below, 25 T cell receptor beta chains from the same sample are listed, as sequenced in a study of identifying expanded T cells in peripheral blood (dated by TCRdb to between 2018 and 2021). Library preparation employed the immunoSEQ multiplex PCR assay. Not all clones reach the TCRdb copy of this immuneACCESS table, which keeps in-frame sequences only. Checked studies attribute under half of the gap to unresolved V genes and leave the rest unexplained. Present in this sample are some 91,000 clones, about 87% of which were seen just once. The ten biggest clones cover approximately 4% of the sample. The sequencing sample was made of blood. The receptors were gathered from a person aged 18-69 years in good health.

V usage is TRBV18 and J usage is TRBJ2-1, with 10 bases that match TRBD1. Germline V gene sequence: CDR1 KGHSH, CDR2 LQKENI. With V trimmed by 3 bases and J by 6 bases, 2 bases remained unmatched. This CDR3 is 14 amino acids long. CDR3 in amino acids: CASSPGQGFNEQFF. The CDR3 bases are TGTGCCAGCTCACCGGGACAGGGGTTCAATGAGCAGTTCTTC.

The V and J genes are TRBV9 and TRBJ1-1; tentative D call: TRBD1 (6 bases). V lost 2 bases, J lost 4 bases, and 12 bases lay in between. In germline, CDR1 is SGDLS, CDR2 YYNGEE. CDR3 length: 14 amino acids. The CDR3 spells CASSVGGAGTEAFF. The DNA for the CDR3 is TGTGCCAGCAGCGTTGGGGGGGCAGGCACTGAAGCTTTCTTT.

The chain combines TRBV18 with TRBJ1-2; D call uncertain. The CDR3 has 15 residues. CDR1 is KGHSH and CDR2 is LQKENI in the germline V gene. With 3 bases removed from V and 2 bases from J, the gap between germline ends came to 13 bases. The CDR3 bases are TGTGCCAGCTCACCCCTGCGCGACACAAACTATGGCTACACCTTC. Residues: CASSPLRDTNYGYTF. Full variable domain (missing parts from reference TRBV18 and TRBJ1-2): NAGVMQNPRHLVRRRGQEARLRCSPMKGHSHVYWYRQLPEEGLKFMVYLQKENIIDESGMPKERFSAEFPKEGPSILRIQQVVRGDSAAYFCASSPLRDTNYGYTFGSGTRLTVV.

The J gene is TRBJ2-3, the V gene TRBV5-8, with 10 bases aligning to TRBD2. Germline values: CDR1 SGHTS, CDR2 YDEGEE. The V segment lost 5 bases and the J segment 3 bases; nucleotides outside the gene matches: 9. The CDR3 extends over 16 amino acids. The CDR3 reads CASRGSGLAETDTQYF. CDR3 coding DNA: TGTGCCAGCAGAGGTTCTGGACTAGCGGAAACAGATACGCAGTATTTT.

This chain joins TRBV7-7 and TRBJ2-5; D unresolved. Germline V gene data show CDR1 as SSHAT and CDR2 as FNYEAQ (reference sequence). V was pared by 2 bases and J by 4 bases, with 11 bases between. The length of the CDR3 is 14 residues. CDR3 in DNA: TGTGCCAGCAGCTTAATGTCAGGATCAGAGACCCAGTACTTC. Translating gives CASSLMSGSETQYF. Based on the CDR3 plus reference TRBV7-7 and TRBJ2-5, the full variable domain is GAGVSQSPRYKVTKRGQDVTLRCDPISSHATLYWYQQALGQGPEFLTYFNYEAQPDKSGLPSDRFSAERPEGSISTLTIQRTEQRDSAMYRCASSLMSGSETQYFGPGTRLLVL.

This clone was counted once. The identical CDR3 is also encoded by other nucleotide sequences in the sample. This chain links TRBV5-4 with TRBJ2-7; weak D call: TRBD1 (6 bases). Trimming left V 0 bases short and J 0 bases short, with 7 bases between. Germline V gives CDR1 SGHNT, CDR2 YYREEE (reference sequence). The CDR3 loop spans 14 amino acids. CDR3 bases: TGTGCCAGCAGCTTGGACAGGGTCTCCTACGAGCAGTACTTC. Translation gives CASSLDRVSYEQYF.

The gene calls are TRBV4-3 and TRBJ2-3; no firm D call. Germline CDR1 reads LGHNA; CDR2 reads YSLEER. This CDR3 is 15 amino acids long. With 0 bases removed from V and 2 bases from J, the gap between germline ends came to 9 bases. The CDR3 is CASSQDVGATDTQYF. CDR3 DNA: TGCGCCAGCAGCCAAGATGTAGGTGCCACAGATACGCAGTATTTT.

This clone has a single count. The rearrangement uses TRBV27 and TRBJ2-6, with no clear D. Trimming took off 4 bases at V and 1 base at J, with 8 bases between the two ends. CDR3 length: 15 residues. Germline lookup yields CDR1 MNHEY and CDR2 SMNVEV (reference sequence). In nucleotides, the CDR3 is TGTGCCAGCAGTTACGGACGGTCTGGGGCCAACGTCCTGACTTTC. Its protein is CASSYGRSGANVLTF.

This clone was detected only once. J is TRBJ2-3 and V is TRBV6-4; weak D call: TRBD2 (7 bases). CDR1 and CDR2 (germline): MRHNA, SNTAGT. This CDR3 comprises 16 residues. With 0 bases removed from V and 4 bases from J, the gap between germline ends came to 14 bases. Here the CDR3 reads CASSDSGGGGADTQYF. CDR3 sequence (DNA): TGTGCCAGCAGTGACTCGGGCGGGGGCGGTGCAGATACGCAGTATTTT.

This rearrangement joins TRBV7-6 to TRBJ1-4; 8 positions agree with TRBD1. Germline loops: CDR1 SGHVS, CDR2 FNYEAQ. Trimming at V came to 3 bases and at J to 0 bases, leaving 6 bases not matched to a gene. This CDR3 has 17 residues. This CDR3 is CASSLSGTGATNEKLFF. The CDR3 DNA sequence: TGTGCCAGCAGCTTGTCCGGGACAGGTGCAACTAATGAAAAACTGTTTTTT.

The chain couples TRBV9 to TRBJ2-7; TRBD2 might be the D (6 bases). Germline V gene sequence: CDR1 SGDLS, CDR2 YYNGEE. The CDR3 totals 13 residues. V was clipped by 3 bases and J by 6 bases, with 13 bases between them. The CDR3 loop is CASSAGPRGEQYF. CDR3 DNA: TGTGCCAGCAGCGCAGGCCCGCGGGGCGAGCAGTACTTC.

This clone came up a few times. This chain joins TRBV5-1 and TRBJ2-5; 7 positions agree with TRBD1. Germline CDR1 is SGHRS and CDR2 is YFSETQ. The V gene end was trimmed by 2 bases and the J gene end by 3 bases; junction bases not matched to a gene: 4. The CDR3 consists of 14 residues. Written as DNA, the CDR3 is TGCGCCAGCAGCTTAGACAGGGTTGAAGAGACCCAGTACTTC. Protein product: CASSLDRVEETQYF.

The chain couples TRBV19 to TRBJ2-6; the D gene is possibly TRBD1 (5 bases). Germline V gene data show CDR1 as LNHDA and CDR2 as SQIVND (reference sequence). The V end was cut by 5 bases, the J end by 4 bases, with 15 bases between. The CDR3 consists of 16 residues. The CDR3 is CASSPDQGTGANVLTF. The CDR3 DNA is TGTGCCAGTAGTCCAGATCAGGGTACAGGGGCCAACGTCCTGACTTTC.

The chain is built from TRBV7-2 and TRBJ2-7; D is perhaps TRBD2 (6 bases). Germline V gene lookup returns CDR1 SGHTA and CDR2 FQGNSA. This CDR3 spans 12 amino acids. Trimming left V 7 bases short and J 7 bases short, with 14 bases between. The CDR3, as DNA: TGTGCCAGCATTAGAGATCGGGGGGAGCAGTACTTC. It yields the protein CASIRDRGEQYF.

This chain joins TRBV7-9 and TRBJ2-3; 7 bases are shared with TRBD2. The V and J ends lost 2 bases and 11 bases, in that order; junction bases with no gene match: 10. CDR3 length: 14 amino acids. CDR1 and CDR2 from the germline V gene are SEHNR and FQNEAQ (reference sequence). The DNA of the CDR3 is TGTGCCAGCAGCTTATTGGGACTAAGTGGATGGCAGTATTTT. Amino acids: CASSLLGLSGWQYF.

CDR3 DNA: TGTGCCAGCAGCCCCTTAATCTCCCCCTACGAGCAGTACTTC. It encodes CASSPLISPYEQYF. V gene TRBV14 combines with J gene TRBJ2-7, with D unresolved. Trimming stripped 4 bases from V and 2 bases from J, with 12 bases between. CDR3 length equals 14 residues. The germline CDR1 and CDR2 sequences are SGHDN and FVKESK.

The rearrangement links TRBV4-2 to TRBJ2-1, with D possibly TRBD2 on 5 matching bases. The V and J ends lost 0 bases and 6 bases respectively, with 15 bases between them. Germline lookup yields CDR1 LGHNA and CDR2 YNFKEQ. The CDR3 is 16 amino acids. The CDR3 sequence: CASSQDRLSVGNEQFF. The CDR3 coding sequence is TGTGCCAGCAGCCAAGATCGTCTTAGCGTGGGCAATGAGCAGTTCTTC.

The chain has TRBV4-2 and TRBJ2-7, with 9 bases that match TRBD2. The V segment lost 0 bases and the J segment 5 bases; nucleotides outside the gene matches: 8. The CDR3 extends over 16 amino acids. Germline V lookup: CDR1 LGHNA, CDR2 YNFKEQ. In DNA form, the CDR3 reads TGTGCCAGCAGCCAAGAAGATGCGGGGGGGCCGGACGAGCAGTACTTC. Amino acid sequence: CASSQEDAGGPDEQYF.

V gene TRBV15 combines with J gene TRBJ2-2; no reliable D call. Germline lookup yields CDR1 LNHNV and CDR2 YYDKDF (reference sequence). V gave up 1 base and J gave up 5 bases, with 8 bases separating them. The CDR3 totals 14 residues. CDR3 amino acids: CATSRVSDTGELFF. The CDR3 DNA reads TGTGCCACCAGCAGAGTTAGTGATACCGGGGAGCTGTTTTTT.

The gene calls are TRBV19 and TRBJ2-3, with D possibly matching TRBD2 (6 bases). Germline V gene lookup returns CDR1 LNHDA and CDR2 SQIVND (reference sequence). The CDR3 extends over 17 amino acids. Trimming left V 3 bases short and J 2 bases short, with 18 bases between. CDR3 amino acids: CASSIGYSGLFTDTQYF. DNA of the CDR3: TGTGCCAGTAGTATTGGCTATAGCGGTTTATTCACAGATACGCAGTATTTT.

The chain links TRBV28 to TRBJ1-1; D is unclear. This CDR3 contains 12 residues. Germline V CDR1 and CDR2: MDHEN, SYDVKM. The germline V and J ends were trimmed by 2 bases and 4 bases, with 5 bases remaining between them. CDR3 nucleotides: TGTGCCAGCAGTTTAACCCGCACTGAAGCTTTCTTT. This gives the protein CASSLTRTEAFF.

The J gene is TRBJ2-1, the V gene TRBV4-2, with TRBD2 identical over 7 bases. The V and J ends lost 0 bases and 0 bases, in that order; junction bases with no gene match: 8. The germline gives CDR1 LGHNA, CDR2 YNFKEQ. The CDR3 contains 18 residues. As DNA, the CDR3 is TGTGCCAGCAGCCAAGAGACTAGCAAGGGAAGCTCCTACAATGAGCAGTTCTTC. The encoded protein is CASSQETSKGSSYNEQFF.

The chain has TRBV7-7 and TRBJ2-5, with 7 bases aligning to TRBD1. CDR3 length: 13 residues. Germline V CDR1 and CDR2: SSHAT, FNYEAQ (reference sequence). The trim removed 5 bases at V and 3 bases at J, leaving 3 bases unmatched. The CDR3 DNA follows: TGTGCCAGCAGCCGGGACAGAGAAGAGACCCAGTACTTC. It codes for CASSRDREETQYF.

The J gene is TRBJ1-1, the V gene TRBV2; 10 nucleotides agree with TRBD1. This CDR3 contains 14 residues. After removal of 7 bases from V and 5 bases from J, the junction contained 7 bases not matched to a gene. Germline loops: CDR1 SNHLY, CDR2 FYNNEI. The CDR3 DNA is TGTGCCAGCATTCCCCGGACAGGGGGAACTGAAGCTTTCTTT. This sequence encodes CASIPRTGGTEAFF. Full variable domain (remainder filled in from reference TRBV2 and TRBJ1-1): EPEVTQTPSHQVTQMGQEVILRCVPISNHLYFYWYRQILGQKVEFLVSFYNNEISEKSEIFDDQFSVERPDGSNFTLKIRSTKLEDSAMYFCASIPRTGGTEAFFGQGTRLTVV.

The genes are TRBV7-8 and TRBJ1-3; the D is unclear. This CDR3 spans 16 amino acids. Germline V CDR1 and CDR2: SGHVS, FQNEAQ. The V gene lost 0 bases and the J gene lost 0 bases, with 9 bases spanning the gap. The DNA of the CDR3 is TGTGCCAGCAGCTTAGCTCAGGTCTCCTCTGGAAACACCATATATTTT. This gives the protein CASSLAQVSSGNTIYF.